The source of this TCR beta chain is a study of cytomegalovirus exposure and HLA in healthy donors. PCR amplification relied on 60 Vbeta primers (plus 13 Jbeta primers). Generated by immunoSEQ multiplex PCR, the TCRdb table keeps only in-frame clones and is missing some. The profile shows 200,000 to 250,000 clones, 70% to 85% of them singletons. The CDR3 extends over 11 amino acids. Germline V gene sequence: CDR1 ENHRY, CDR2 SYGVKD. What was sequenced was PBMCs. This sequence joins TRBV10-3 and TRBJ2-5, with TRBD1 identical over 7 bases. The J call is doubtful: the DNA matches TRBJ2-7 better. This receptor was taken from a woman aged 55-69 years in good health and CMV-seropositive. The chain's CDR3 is CAIRTGYEQYF. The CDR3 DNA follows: TGTGCCATCAGGACAGGGTACGAGCAGTACTTC.